This T cell receptor beta chain was observed in a study of T cell clusters in autoimmune cytopenias. Study results and limitations: No cluster-lack signature appeared between secondary cytopenia and chronic lymphocytic leukemia patients, apparently due to lymphoma masking. Functional roles of the in silico T cell clusters still await experimental validation. Clustering suggested that physiological T cell clusters were missing in primary autoimmune cytopenia patients.

TRB was amplified by touch-down multiplex PCR, primer pools A and B combined. TCRdb re-called the multiplex PCR reads and catalogs CDR3 proteins one per entry, DNA excluded. This specimen shows about 3,600 distinct CDR3 sequences; the ten leading clones hold approximately 15%. The CDR3 loop spans 14 amino acids. Germline V CDR1 and CDR2: MNHEY, SVGAGI. About this clonotype: Its antigen is undetermined.

Roughly 38,000 genome equivalents of blood DNA were amplified for TRB. The specimen was peripheral blood. This clonotype originated in a human donor with an autoimmune cytopenia or autoimmune hepatitis (not recorded which). The genes are TRBV6-5 and TRBJ2-3; TCRdb selects TRBD1, and the lack of DNA leaves this call unchecked. CDR3 protein: CASRGGGPPDTQYF.